Detailed here is one TCR beta chain. Its specificity is not known. The CDR3 runs to 15 residues. The V gene end was trimmed by 5 bases and the J gene end by 4 bases; junction bases not matched to a gene: 4. Germline V gives CDR1 KGHSH, CDR2 LQKENI. The source of the sample is a study of CD8 T cells in ankylosing spondylitis. In TCRdb, the 5' RACE reads were re-called with MiXCR into one record per CDR3 protein. The sample contains roughly 130,000 distinct CDR3 sequences, around 13% of which appear only once. General observations from the study: Characteristic of ankylosing spondylitis blood, it appeared, was a TCR beta motif comprising several highly homologous variants. Significant enrichment of disease-linked clones was reportedly seen in matched ankylosing spondylitis synovial fluid.

This chain uses TRBV18 with TRBJ2-3; 12 positions match TRBD2. The receptor was isolated from a female donor with ankylosing spondylitis or in good health (not recorded which). Sequenced: blood, either unsorted or a sorted T cell fraction (not recorded which). CDR3 loop: CASSSTSGGADTQYF. CDR3 nucleotides: TGTGCCAGCTCATCGACTAGCGGGGGAGCAGATACGCAGTATTTT.